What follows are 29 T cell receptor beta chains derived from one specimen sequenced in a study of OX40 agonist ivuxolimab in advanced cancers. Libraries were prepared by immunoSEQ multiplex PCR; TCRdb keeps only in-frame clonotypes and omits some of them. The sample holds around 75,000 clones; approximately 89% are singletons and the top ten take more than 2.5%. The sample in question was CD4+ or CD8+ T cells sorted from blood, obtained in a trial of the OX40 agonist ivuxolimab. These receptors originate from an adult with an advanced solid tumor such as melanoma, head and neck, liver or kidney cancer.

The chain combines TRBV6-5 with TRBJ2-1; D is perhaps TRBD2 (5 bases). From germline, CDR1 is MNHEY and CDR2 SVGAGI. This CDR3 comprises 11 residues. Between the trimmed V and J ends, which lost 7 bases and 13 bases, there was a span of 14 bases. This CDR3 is CASTQLGHQFF. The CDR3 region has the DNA TGTGCCAGCACCCAACTAGGTCATCAGTTCTTC.

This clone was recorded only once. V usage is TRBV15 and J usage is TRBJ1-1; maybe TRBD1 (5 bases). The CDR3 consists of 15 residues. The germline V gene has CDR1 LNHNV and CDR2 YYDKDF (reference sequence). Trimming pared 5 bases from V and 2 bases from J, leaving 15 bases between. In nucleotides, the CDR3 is TGTGCCACCAGCCGAGGCGGGGCTCTTAACACTGAAGCTTTCTTT. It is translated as CATSRGGALNTEAFF.

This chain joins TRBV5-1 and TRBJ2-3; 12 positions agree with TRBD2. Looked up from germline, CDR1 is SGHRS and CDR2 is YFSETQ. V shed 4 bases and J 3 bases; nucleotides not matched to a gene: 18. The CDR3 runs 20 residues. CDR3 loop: CASSTKPLRLAGDSTDTQYF. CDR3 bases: TGCGCCAGCAGCACTAAACCCCTCCGACTAGCGGGGGATTCTACAGATACGCAGTATTTT.

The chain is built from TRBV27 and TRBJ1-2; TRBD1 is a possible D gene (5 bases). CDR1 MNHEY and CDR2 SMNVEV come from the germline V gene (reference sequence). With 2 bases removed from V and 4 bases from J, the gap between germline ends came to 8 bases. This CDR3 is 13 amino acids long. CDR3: CASSLNRFYGYTF. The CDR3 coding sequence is TGTGCCAGCAGTTTAAACAGGTTCTATGGCTACACCTTC.

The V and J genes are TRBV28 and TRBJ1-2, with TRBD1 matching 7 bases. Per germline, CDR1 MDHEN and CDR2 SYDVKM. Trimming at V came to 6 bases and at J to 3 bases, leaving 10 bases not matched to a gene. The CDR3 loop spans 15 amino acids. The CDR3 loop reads CASRGWQGGDYGYTF. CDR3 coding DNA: TGTGCCAGCAGAGGCTGGCAGGGGGGTGACTATGGCTACACCTTC.

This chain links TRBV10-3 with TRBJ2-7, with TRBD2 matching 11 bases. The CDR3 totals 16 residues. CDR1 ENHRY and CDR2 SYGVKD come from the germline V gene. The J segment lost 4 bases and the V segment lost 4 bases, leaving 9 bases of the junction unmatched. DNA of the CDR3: TGTGCCATCAGTGCGGGGCTAGCGGGAGGTGAGTACGAGCAGTACTTC. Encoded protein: CAISAGLAGGEYEQYF.

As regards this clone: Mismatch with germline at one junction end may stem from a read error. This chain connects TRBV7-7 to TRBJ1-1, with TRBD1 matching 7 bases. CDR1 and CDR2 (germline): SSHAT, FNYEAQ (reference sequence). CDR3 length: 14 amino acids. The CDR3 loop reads CASSLARGRTEAFF. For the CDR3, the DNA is TGTGCTAGCAGCTTAGCGAGGGGGCGAACTGAAGCTTTCTTT.

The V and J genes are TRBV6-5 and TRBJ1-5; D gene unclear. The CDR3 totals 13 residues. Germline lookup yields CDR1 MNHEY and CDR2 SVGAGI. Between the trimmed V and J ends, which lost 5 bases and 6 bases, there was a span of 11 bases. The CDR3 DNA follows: TGTGCCAGCAGTCCGACAATCCGTCAGCCCCAGCATTTT. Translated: CASSPTIRQPQHF.

CDR3 in amino acids: CASSRDSRDEAFF. As DNA, the CDR3 is TGTGCCAGCAGCCGGGACAGCCGCGATGAAGCTTTCTTT. V and J are TRBV9 and TRBJ1-1; 7 nucleotides align to TRBD1. With 4 bases clipped from V and 7 bases from J, the junction kept 7 bases outside the gene matches. The CDR3 is made up of 13 amino acids. CDR1 and CDR2 (germline): SGDLS, YYNGEE.

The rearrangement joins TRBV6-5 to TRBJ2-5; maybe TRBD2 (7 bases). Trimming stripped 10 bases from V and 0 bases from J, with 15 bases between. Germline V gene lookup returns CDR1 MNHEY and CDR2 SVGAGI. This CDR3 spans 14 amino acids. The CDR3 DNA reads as TGTGCCACCAGGGAGGGGGGGTACCAAGAGACCCAGTACTTC. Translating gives CATREGGYQETQYF.

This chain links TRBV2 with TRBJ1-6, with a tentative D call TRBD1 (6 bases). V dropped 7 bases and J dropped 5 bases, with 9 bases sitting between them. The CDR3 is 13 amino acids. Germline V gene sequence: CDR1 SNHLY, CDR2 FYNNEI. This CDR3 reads CASMDSDNSPLHF. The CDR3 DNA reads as TGTGCCAGCATGGACAGCGATAATTCACCCCTCCACTTT.

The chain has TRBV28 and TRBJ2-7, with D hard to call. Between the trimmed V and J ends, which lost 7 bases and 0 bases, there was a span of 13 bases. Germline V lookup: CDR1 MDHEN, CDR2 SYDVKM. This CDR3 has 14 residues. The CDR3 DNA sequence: TGTGCCAGCAAGGCCAGTGTGTCCTCCTACGAGCAGTACTTC. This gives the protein CASKASVSSYEQYF. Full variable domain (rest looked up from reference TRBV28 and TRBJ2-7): DVKVTQSSRYLVKRTGEKVFLECVQDMDHENMFWYRQDPGLGLRLIYFSYDVKMKEKGDIPEGYSVSREKKERFSLILESASTNQTSMYLCASKASVSSYEQYFGPGTRLTVT.

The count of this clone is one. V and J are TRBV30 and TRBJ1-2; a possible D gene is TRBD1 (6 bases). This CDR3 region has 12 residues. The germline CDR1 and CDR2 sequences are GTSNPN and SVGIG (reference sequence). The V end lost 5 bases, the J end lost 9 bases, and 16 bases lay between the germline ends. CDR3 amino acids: CAWSGGQISYTF. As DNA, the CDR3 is TGTGCCTGGTCGGGGGGGCAGATTAGCTACACCTTC.

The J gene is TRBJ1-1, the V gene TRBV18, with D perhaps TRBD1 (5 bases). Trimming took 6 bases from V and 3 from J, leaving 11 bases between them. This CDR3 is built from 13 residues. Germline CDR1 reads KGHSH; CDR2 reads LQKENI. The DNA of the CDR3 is TGTGCCAGCTCTCCAGGGATAGACACTGAAGCTTTCTTT. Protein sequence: CASSPGIDTEAFF.

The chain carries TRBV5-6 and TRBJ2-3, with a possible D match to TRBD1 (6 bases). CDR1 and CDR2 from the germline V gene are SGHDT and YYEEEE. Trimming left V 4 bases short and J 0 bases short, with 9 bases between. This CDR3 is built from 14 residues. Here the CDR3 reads CASSPQGSTDTQYF. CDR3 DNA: TGTGCCAGCAGCCCTCAGGGGAGCACAGATACGCAGTATTTT.

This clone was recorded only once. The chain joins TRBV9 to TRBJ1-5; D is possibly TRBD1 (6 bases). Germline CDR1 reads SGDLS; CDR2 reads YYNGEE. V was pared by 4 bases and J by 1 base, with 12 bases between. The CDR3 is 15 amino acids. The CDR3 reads CASSPGGASNQPQHF. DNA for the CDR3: TGTGCCAGCAGCCCCGGGGGGGCAAGCAATCAGCCCCAGCATTTT.

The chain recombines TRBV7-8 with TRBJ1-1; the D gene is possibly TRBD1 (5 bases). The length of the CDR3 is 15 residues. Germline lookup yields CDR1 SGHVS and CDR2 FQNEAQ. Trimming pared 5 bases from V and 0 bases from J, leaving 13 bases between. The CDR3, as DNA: TGTGCCAGCAGCCTTAGGCGGGACCTGAACACTGAAGCTTTCTTT. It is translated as CASSLRRDLNTEAFF.

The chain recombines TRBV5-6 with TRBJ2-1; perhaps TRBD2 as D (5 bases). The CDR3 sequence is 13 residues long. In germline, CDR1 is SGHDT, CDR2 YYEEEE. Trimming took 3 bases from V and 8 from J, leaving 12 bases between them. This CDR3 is CASSYPPEDEQFF. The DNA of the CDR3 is TGTGCCAGCAGCTATCCCCCGGAGGATGAGCAGTTCTTC.

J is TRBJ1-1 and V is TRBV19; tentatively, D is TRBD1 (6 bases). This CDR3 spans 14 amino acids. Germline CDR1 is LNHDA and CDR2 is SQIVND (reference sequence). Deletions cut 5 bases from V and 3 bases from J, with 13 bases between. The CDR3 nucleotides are TGTGCCAGTAGTCAGGACCCAGGGGACACTGAAGCTTTCTTT. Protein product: CASSQDPGDTEAFF.

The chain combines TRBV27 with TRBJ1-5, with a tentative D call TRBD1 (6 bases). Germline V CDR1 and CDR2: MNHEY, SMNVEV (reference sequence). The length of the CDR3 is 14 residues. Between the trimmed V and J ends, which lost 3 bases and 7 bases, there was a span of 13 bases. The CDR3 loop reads CASSFSQGRQPQHF. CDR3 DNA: TGTGCCAGCAGTTTCTCACAGGGCAGACAGCCCCAGCATTTT.

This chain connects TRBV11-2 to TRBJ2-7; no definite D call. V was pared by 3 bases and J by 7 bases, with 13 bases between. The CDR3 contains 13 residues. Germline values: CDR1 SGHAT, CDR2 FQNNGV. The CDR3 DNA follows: TGTGCCAGCAGCTTTTCGCGTGGTCAAGAGCAGTACTTC. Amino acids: CASSFSRGQEQYF.

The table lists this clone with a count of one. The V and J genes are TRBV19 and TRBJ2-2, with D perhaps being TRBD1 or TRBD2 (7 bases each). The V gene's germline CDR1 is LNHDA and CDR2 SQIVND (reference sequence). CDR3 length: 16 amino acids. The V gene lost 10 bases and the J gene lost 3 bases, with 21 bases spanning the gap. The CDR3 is CAIRGGLTEDTGELFF. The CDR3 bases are TGTGCCATCAGGGGGGGTCTAACGGAGGACACCGGGGAGCTGTTTTTT.

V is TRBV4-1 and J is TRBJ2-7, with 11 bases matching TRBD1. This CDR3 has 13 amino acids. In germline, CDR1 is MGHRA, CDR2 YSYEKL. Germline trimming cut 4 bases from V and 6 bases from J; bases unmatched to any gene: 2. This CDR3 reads CASSRDRGFEQYF. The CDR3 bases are TGCGCCAGCAGCCGGGACAGGGGGTTCGAGCAGTACTTC.

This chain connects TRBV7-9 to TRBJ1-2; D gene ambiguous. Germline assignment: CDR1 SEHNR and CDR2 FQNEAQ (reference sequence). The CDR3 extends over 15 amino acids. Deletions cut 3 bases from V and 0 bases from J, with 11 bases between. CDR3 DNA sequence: TGTGCCAGCAGCTTCTTTGACACCGCTAACTATGGCTACACCTTC. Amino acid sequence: CASSFFDTANYGYTF.

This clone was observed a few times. As DNA, the CDR3 is TGTGCCAGCAGCTTCCGGACTAGCGGGAGAATAGGCGGGGAGCTGTTTTTT. It yields the protein CASSFRTSGRIGGELFF. The V gene is TRBV7-2, the J gene TRBJ2-2, with 13 bases identical to TRBD2. Germline-derived CDR1 and CDR2 are SGHTA and FQGNSA. CDR3 length: 17 residues. The trim removed 3 bases at V and 7 bases at J, leaving 8 bases unmatched.

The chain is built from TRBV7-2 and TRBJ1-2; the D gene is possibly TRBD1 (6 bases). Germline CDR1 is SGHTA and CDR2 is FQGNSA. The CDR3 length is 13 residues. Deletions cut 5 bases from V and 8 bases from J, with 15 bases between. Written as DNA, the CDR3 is TGTGCCAGCAGCCCAAGAGGGGGATGGGGCTACACCTTC. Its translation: CASSPRGGWGYTF.

CDR3 coding DNA: TGTGCCAGCAACAAACTTACAGGGGGCACGGGAGCTTTCTTT. Its protein is CASNKLTGGTGAFF. The chain uses TRBV6-6 and TRBJ1-1; 9 bases line up with TRBD1. Germline CDR1 reads MNHNY; CDR2 reads SVGAGI (reference sequence). This CDR3 is built from 14 residues. Trimming removed 7 bases from V and 10 bases from J; junction bases left unmatched: 13.

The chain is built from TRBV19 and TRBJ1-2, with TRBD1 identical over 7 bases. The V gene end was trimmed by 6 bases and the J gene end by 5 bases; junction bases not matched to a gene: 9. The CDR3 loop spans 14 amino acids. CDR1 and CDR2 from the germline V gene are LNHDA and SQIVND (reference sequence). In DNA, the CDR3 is TGTGCCAGTAGCGAACAAACAGGGGCGTATGGCTACACCTTC. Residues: CASSEQTGAYGYTF.

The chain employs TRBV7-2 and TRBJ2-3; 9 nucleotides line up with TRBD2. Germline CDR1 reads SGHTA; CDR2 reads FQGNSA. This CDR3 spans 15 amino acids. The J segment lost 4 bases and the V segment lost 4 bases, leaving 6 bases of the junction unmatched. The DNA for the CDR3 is TGTGCCAGCAGCTACCTTAGCGGGGGTGCAGATACGCAGTATTTT. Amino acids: CASSYLSGGADTQYF.